The rows below give T cell receptor beta chains drawn from one sample of a study of technical replicates of blood from a handful of donors. The repertoire was sequenced with immunoSEQ multiplex PCR; TCRdb's copy has only in-frame clones and lacks some. The data contain some 70,000 clones, about 95% of them singletons. Sequencing was performed on T cells isolated from PBMCs. These receptors all stem from a human donor in good health. Both conserved end residues are part of each CDR3. A D gene is named only where the DNA matches it firmly. Clone size is not always given. Where it is, it says once, few, many or a class for expanded clones.

v_gene: TRBV28; j_gene: TRBJ2-2; abundance: .; d_gene: .; CDR3nt: TGTGCCAGCAACCCCTATTCCGGGGAGCTGTTTTTT; CDR3aa: CASNPYSGELFF
v_gene: TRBV6-4; j_gene: TRBJ2-3; abundance: .; d_gene: TRBD1; CDR3nt: TGTGCCAGCAGTGCAGGGACAGGGGACACAGATACGCAGTATTTT; CDR3aa: CASSAGTGDTDTQYF
v_gene: TRBV28; j_gene: TRBJ2-7; abundance: .; d_gene: .; CDR3nt: TGTGCCAGCAGTTTAGGACAAACAAACGAGCAGTACTTC; CDR3aa: CASSLGQTNEQYF
v_gene: TRBV11-3; j_gene: TRBJ1-6; abundance: .; d_gene: .; CDR3nt: TGTGCCAGCAGCTCAATGGGACTTACACAACCCCTCCACTTT; CDR3aa: CASSSMGLTQPLHF
v_gene: TRBV2; j_gene: TRBJ2-5; abundance: .; d_gene: TRBD2; CDR3nt: TGTGCCAGCAGAGGGACTAGCGGAGGACAGACCCAGTACTTC; CDR3aa: CASRGTSGGQTQYF
v_gene: TRBV30; j_gene: TRBJ2-2; abundance: .; d_gene: .; CDR3nt: TGTGCCTGGAGGACAGTGGACACCGGGGAGCTGTTTTTT; CDR3aa: CAWRTVDTGELFF
v_gene: TRBV7-9; j_gene: TRBJ2-7; abundance: .; d_gene: .; CDR3nt: TGTGCCAGCAGCTTACAGGGCGAGCAGTACTTC; CDR3aa: CASSLQGEQYF
v_gene: TRBV5-6; j_gene: TRBJ1-3; abundance: .; d_gene: .; CDR3nt: TGTGCCAGCAGCTTCGCCCCCCAGGGGTTAGGAGCTGGAAACACCATATATTTT; CDR3aa: CASSFAPQGLGAGNTIYF
v_gene: TRBV7-6; j_gene: TRBJ2-3; abundance: .; d_gene: .; CDR3nt: TGTGCCAGCAGCTTACAGGGGAACACAGATACGCAGTATTTT; CDR3aa: CASSLQGNTDTQYF
v_gene: TRBV7-8; j_gene: TRBJ1-4; abundance: .; d_gene: .; CDR3nt: TGTGCCAGCAGCTTACTACGGGGTTATGATGAAAAACTGTTTTTT; CDR3aa: CASSLLRGYDEKLFF
v_gene: TRBV2; j_gene: TRBJ2-1; abundance: .; d_gene: .; CDR3nt: TGTGCCACCGAAAAAGGGGCCCGCTCCTACAATGAGCAGTTCTTC; CDR3aa: CATEKGARSYNEQFF
v_gene: TRBV11-3; j_gene: TRBJ1-1; abundance: .; d_gene: TRBD1; CDR3nt: TGTGCCAGCAGCGTCGTTGGGACAGGGACTGAAGCTTTCTTT; CDR3aa: CASSVVGTGTEAFF
v_gene: TRBV27; j_gene: TRBJ1-3; abundance: once; d_gene: .; CDR3nt: TGTGCCAGCAGTCGTGGGGGGGCGCACGGAAACACCATATATTTT; CDR3aa: CASSRGGAHGNTIYF
v_gene: TRBV14; j_gene: TRBJ2-1; abundance: once; d_gene: TRBD2; CDR3nt: TGTGCCAGCAGCCCAGACGGACTAGATCGTTGGAGTGAGCAGTTCTTC; CDR3aa: CASSPDGLDRWSEQFF
v_gene: TRBV29-1; j_gene: TRBJ2-1; abundance: .; d_gene: .; CDR3nt: TGCAGCGGGACAGAACCCTACAATGAGCAGTTCTTC; CDR3aa: CSGTEPYNEQFF
v_gene: TRBV7-6; j_gene: TRBJ1-1; abundance: .; d_gene: .; CDR3nt: TGTGCCAGCAGCTATCGGGGAAGCGGTGAAGCTTTCTTT; CDR3aa: CASSYRGSGEAFF
v_gene: TRBV7-9; j_gene: TRBJ1-1; abundance: once; d_gene: .; CDR3nt: TGTGCCAGCAGCTTAACTGACAGGAGTGGAGCTTTCTTT; CDR3aa: CASSLTDRSGAFF
v_gene: TRBV5-1; j_gene: TRBJ1-6; abundance: .; d_gene: TRBD1; CDR3nt: TGCGCCAGCAGCCCCGACAGGGGAGGACGCCTCCACTTT; CDR3aa: CASSPDRGGRLHF
v_gene: TRBV27; j_gene: TRBJ1-5; abundance: .; d_gene: .; CDR3nt: TGTGCCAGCAGTGCGATCAGGGTTAAGGGACAGCCCCAGCATTTT; CDR3aa: CASSAIRVKGQPQHF
v_gene: TRBV14; j_gene: TRBJ2-7; abundance: .; d_gene: TRBD1; CDR3nt: TGTGCCAGCAGCCACCGGGACAGGGGATACGAGCAGTACTTC; CDR3aa: CASSHRDRGYEQYF
v_gene: TRBV7-2; j_gene: TRBJ2-7; abundance: .; d_gene: TRBD1; CDR3nt: TGTGCCAGCAGCCCATCCGGGACAGGGGACTACGAGCAGTACTTC; CDR3aa: CASSPSGTGDYEQYF
v_gene: TRBV2; j_gene: TRBJ1-1; abundance: .; d_gene: .; CDR3nt: TGTGCCAAAGGGACTTCCCGAGCTGAAGCTTTCTTT; CDR3aa: CAKGTSRAEAFF
v_gene: TRBV2; j_gene: TRBJ1-5; abundance: .; d_gene: .; CDR3nt: TGTGCCAGCAGTGAAGCCAGGGCAGGGGCAGGGCCCCAGCATTTT; CDR3aa: CASSEARAGAGPQHF
v_gene: TRBV11-2; j_gene: TRBJ1-1; abundance: .; d_gene: .; CDR3nt: TGTGCCAGCAGCTTAGTTCTCAGAGGGACTGAAGCTTTCTTT; CDR3aa: CASSLVLRGTEAFF
v_gene: TRBV6-6; j_gene: TRBJ1-5; abundance: .; d_gene: TRBD1; CDR3nt: TGTGCCAGCAGTCCCTGGACAGGGTCATACCAGCCCCAGCATTTT; CDR3aa: CASSPWTGSYQPQHF
v_gene: TRBV19; j_gene: TRBJ1-5; abundance: .; d_gene: .; CDR3nt: TGTGCCAGTAACAACTACAGGGAGATTCAGCCCCAGCATTTT; CDR3aa: CASNNYREIQPQHF
v_gene: TRBV7-9; j_gene: TRBJ1-1; abundance: .; d_gene: .; CDR3nt: TGTGCCAGCAGCCTAGAGACAAATTCTATTGAAGCTTTCTTT; CDR3aa: CASSLETNSIEAFF
v_gene: TRBV7-6; j_gene: TRBJ2-7; abundance: .; d_gene: .; CDR3nt: TGTGCCAGCAGCTTAGCGCCTGGTCAGTCCTACGAGCAGTACTTC; CDR3aa: CASSLAPGQSYEQYF
v_gene: TRBV7-9; j_gene: TRBJ2-2; abundance: .; d_gene: .; CDR3nt: TGTGCCAGCAGCCGCAGTGTATCTGCCGGGGAGCTGTTTTTT; CDR3aa: CASSRSVSAGELFF
v_gene: TRBV5-1; j_gene: TRBJ2-1; abundance: .; d_gene: .; CDR3nt: TGCGCCAGCAGCTTGGACGGGAACAACAACAATGAGCAGTTCTTC; CDR3aa: CASSLDGNNNNEQFF
v_gene: TRBV27; j_gene: TRBJ2-2; abundance: .; d_gene: .; CDR3nt: TGTGCCATCATGTCAGCGGGTTCGAACACCGGGGAGCTGTTTTTT; CDR3aa: CAIMSAGSNTGELFF
v_gene: TRBV7-8; j_gene: TRBJ2-1; abundance: .; d_gene: TRBD2; CDR3nt: TGTGCCAGCAGCTCCACCGCCGGGACTAGCTCCTACAATGAGCAGTTCTTC; CDR3aa: CASSSTAGTSSYNEQFF
v_gene: TRBV5-1; j_gene: TRBJ2-7; abundance: .; d_gene: TRBD2; CDR3nt: TGCGCCAGCAGCTGGGGGGGAGGGGAGCAGTACTTC; CDR3aa: CASSWGGGEQYF
v_gene: TRBV10-2; j_gene: TRBJ1-2; abundance: .; d_gene: .; CDR3nt: TGCGCCAGCAGTGAGCGAGTGGGCAGGGGAGCCTATGGCTACACCTTC; CDR3aa: CASSERVGRGAYGYTF
v_gene: TRBV19; j_gene: TRBJ2-7; abundance: .; d_gene: TRBD2; CDR3nt: TGTGCCAGTAGTCCCCACGGGACTAGGGGGTCCTACGAGCAGTACTTC; CDR3aa: CASSPHGTRGSYEQYF
v_gene: TRBV4-1; j_gene: TRBJ2-7; abundance: .; d_gene: TRBD2; CDR3nt: TGCGCCAGCAGCCAAGGACTAGCGGTTTTCTCCTACGAGCAGTACTTC; CDR3aa: CASSQGLAVFSYEQYF
v_gene: TRBV28; j_gene: TRBJ2-7; abundance: .; d_gene: TRBD1; CDR3nt: TGTGCCAGCAGTTTACCCCCGGATACAGGGGGCTACGAGCAGTACTTC; CDR3aa: CASSLPPDTGGYEQYF
v_gene: TRBV7-9; j_gene: TRBJ1-5; abundance: .; d_gene: .; CDR3nt: TGTGCCAGCAGCTTAGGTGACACCTATCAGCCCCAGCATTTT; CDR3aa: CASSLGDTYQPQHF
v_gene: TRBV25-1; j_gene: TRBJ1-2; abundance: .; d_gene: .; CDR3nt: TGTGCCAGCAGTGAATGGGTCCCGGGATATGGCTACACCTTC; CDR3aa: CASSEWVPGYGYTF
v_gene: TRBV5-4; j_gene: TRBJ1-2; abundance: .; d_gene: .; CDR3nt: TGTGCCAGCAGCTTAATAACTAACTATGGCTACACCTTC; CDR3aa: CASSLITNYGYTF
v_gene: TRBV6-1; j_gene: TRBJ2-2; abundance: once; d_gene: .; CDR3nt: TGTGCCAGCAGTGACAGACAAACCGGGGAGCTGTTTTTT; CDR3aa: CASSDRQTGELFF
v_gene: TRBV30; j_gene: TRBJ1-5; abundance: once; d_gene: TRBD1; CDR3nt: TGTGCCTGGAGCCGTCCGACAGGGATCAATCAGCCCCAGCATTTT; CDR3aa: CAWSRPTGINQPQHF
v_gene: TRBV30; j_gene: TRBJ1-5; abundance: .; d_gene: .; CDR3nt: TGTGCCTGGAGTGTACAGGGTGATCAGCCCCAGCATTTT; CDR3aa: CAWSVQGDQPQHF
v_gene: TRBV5-5; j_gene: TRBJ2-7; abundance: .; d_gene: .; CDR3nt: TGTGCCAGCATCCCACCCGGGGTCCAGTACGAGCAGTACTTC; CDR3aa: CASIPPGVQYEQYF
v_gene: TRBV5-1; j_gene: TRBJ1-5; abundance: .; d_gene: TRBD1; CDR3nt: TGCGCCAGCAGCGAGGGGACAGCCTCAAATCAGCCCCAGCATTTT; CDR3aa: CASSEGTASNQPQHF
v_gene: TRBV19; j_gene: TRBJ1-5; abundance: .; d_gene: .; CDR3nt: TGTGCCAGTAGTCCGAGCCATCAGCCCCAGCATTTT; CDR3aa: CASSPSHQPQHF
v_gene: TRBV4-1; j_gene: TRBJ2-1; abundance: .; d_gene: TRBD2; CDR3nt: TGCGCCAGCAGCCAAGCGGGGGGAATCGAGGGTGCGGATGAGCAGTTCTTC; CDR3aa: CASSQAGGIEGADEQFF
v_gene: TRBV6-1; j_gene: TRBJ1-5; abundance: .; d_gene: .; CDR3nt: TGTGCCAGCCGGCGAGAGGCCATCGGCAATCAGCCCCAGCATTTT; CDR3aa: CASRREAIGNQPQHF
v_gene: TRBV5-8; j_gene: TRBJ1-2; abundance: .; d_gene: TRBD1; CDR3nt: TGTGCCAGCAGCCTCGGGACAGATGGCTACACCTTC; CDR3aa: CASSLGTDGYTF
v_gene: TRBV9; j_gene: TRBJ1-2; abundance: .; d_gene: TRBD1; CDR3nt: TGTGCCAGCAGCGTAGCAGGGGGATATGGCTACACCTTC; CDR3aa: CASSVAGGYGYTF
v_gene: TRBV7-2; j_gene: TRBJ2-7; abundance: .; d_gene: TRBD2; CDR3nt: TGTGCCAGCAGCTTAACTAGCGGGACCTACGAGCAGTACTTC; CDR3aa: CASSLTSGTYEQYF
v_gene: TRBV7-9; j_gene: TRBJ1-5; abundance: .; d_gene: .; CDR3nt: TGTGCCAGCAGCGGGGGGGGCAATCAGCCCCAGCATTTT; CDR3aa: CASSGGGNQPQHF
v_gene: TRBV27; j_gene: TRBJ2-7; abundance: .; d_gene: .; CDR3nt: TGTGCCAGCAGTACACTCCGGGACTTCCGAAGAGACGAGCAGTACTTC; CDR3aa: CASSTLRDFRRDEQYF
v_gene: TRBV7-2; j_gene: TRBJ2-7; abundance: .; d_gene: .; CDR3nt: TGTGCCAGCAGCTTCCCGCCGGGGCAGGGGCCCGCGGAGCAGTACTTC; CDR3aa: CASSFPPGQGPAEQYF
v_gene: TRBV6-1; j_gene: TRBJ2-2; abundance: .; d_gene: TRBD1; CDR3nt: TGTGCCACGAGGACAGGGACGAACACCGGGGAGCTGTTTTTT; CDR3aa: CATRTGTNTGELFF
v_gene: TRBV7-9; j_gene: TRBJ2-7; abundance: .; d_gene: TRBD2; CDR3nt: TGTGCCAGCAGGGGGACTAGCGGGGAAAGCTCCTACGAGCAGTACTTC; CDR3aa: CASRGTSGESSYEQYF
v_gene: TRBV6-1; j_gene: TRBJ1-4; abundance: .; d_gene: .; CDR3nt: TGTGCCAGCAGTGGCGCCCGGGACTCAGGGTGGACTAATGAAAAACTGTTTTTT; CDR3aa: CASSGARDSGWTNEKLFF
v_gene: TRBV5-4; j_gene: TRBJ2-3; abundance: .; d_gene: TRBD2; CDR3nt: TGTGCCAGCAGCCCCCCGGGAGGCCAGAGCACAGATACGCAGTATTTT; CDR3aa: CASSPPGGQSTDTQYF